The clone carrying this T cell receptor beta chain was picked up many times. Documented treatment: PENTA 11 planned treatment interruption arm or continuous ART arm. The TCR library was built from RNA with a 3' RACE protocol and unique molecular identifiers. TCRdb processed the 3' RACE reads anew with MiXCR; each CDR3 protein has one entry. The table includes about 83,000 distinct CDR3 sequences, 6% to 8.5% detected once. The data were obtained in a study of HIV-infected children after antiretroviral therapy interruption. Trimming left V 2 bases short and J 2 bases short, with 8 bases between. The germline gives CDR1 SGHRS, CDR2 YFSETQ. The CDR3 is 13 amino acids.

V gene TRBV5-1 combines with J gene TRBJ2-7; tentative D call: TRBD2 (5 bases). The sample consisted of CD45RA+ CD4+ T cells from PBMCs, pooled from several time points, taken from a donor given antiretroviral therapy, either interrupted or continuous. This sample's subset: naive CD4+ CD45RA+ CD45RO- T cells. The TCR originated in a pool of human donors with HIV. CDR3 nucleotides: TGCGCCAGCAGCTTCCCGGAGGCCTACGAGCAGTACTTC. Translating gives CASSFPEAYEQYF. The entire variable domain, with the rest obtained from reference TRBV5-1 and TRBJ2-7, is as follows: KAGVTQTPRYLIKTRGQQVTLSCSPISGHRSVSWYQQTPGQGLQFLFEYFSETQRNKGNFPGRFSGRQFSNSRSEMNVSTLELGDSALYLCASSFPEAYEQYFGPGTRLTVT.